This T cell receptor (beta chain) is from a study of radiotherapy plus CTLA-4 blockade in lung cancer. For the study at large: Of the patients, more than 15% showed objective responses and roughly 30% attained disease control. Study-level points and caveats: How blood T cell clones changed early, along with interferon-beta, reportedly forecast response best. Researchers report tumor-derived TCR clones expanding in blood after radiotherapy plus ipilimumab.

Sequenced by immunoSEQ multiplex PCR; TCRdb stores in-frame clones only, minus some. The profile covers around 14,000 clones, with around 72% appearing a single time and 46% taken by the ten largest. Focal radiation and CTLA-4 blockade (ipilimumab) were tested in chemo-refractory metastatic non-small-cell lung cancer patients. The CDR3 runs to 15 residues. Germline CDR1 and CDR2: MNHEY and SVGAGI. V dropped 2 bases and J dropped 0 bases, with 10 bases sitting between them. With regard to this clone: Its antigen is as yet unknown.

The rearrangement links TRBV6-5 to TRBJ1-2; D call uncertain. The specimen was peripheral blood, collected from a patient treated with radiotherapy plus ipilimumab. The source of this sequence is a human donor with non-small cell lung cancer whose response to radiotherapy plus ipilimumab could not be evaluated. The CDR3 reads CASSYGALANYGYTF. The CDR3 bases are TGTGCCAGCAGTTACGGTGCTCTAGCTAACTATGGCTACACCTTC.